This TCR beta chain comes out of a study of blood T cell repertoires in COVID-19. On the study more broadly: Acute and convalescent COVID-19 samples came from the United States, Italy and Spain. T cells, B-cell-depleted T cells, or PBMCs provided the cDNA or gDNA that served as material.

How the authors handled the data: Amplification of reference gene primers provided the estimated nucleated cell counts. TCRdb's table, derived via immunoSEQ multiplex PCR, lists solely in-frame clones and lacks some. V, J and clone size were drawn from that table, and D and trimming were deduced from the DNA. The sample consists of 250,000 to 350,000 clones, around 86% of them appearing once. Trimming left V 3 bases short and J 0 bases short, with 13 bases between. CDR1 and CDR2 from the germline V gene are SGHDN and FVKESK. The CDR3 length is 16 residues. This clonotype originated in a woman between 40 and 55 years old who had recovered from COVID-19. The V gene is TRBV14, the J gene TRBJ2-3, with a possible D match to TRBD1 (6 bases). Source material: peripheral blood. The CDR3 nucleotides read TGTGCCAGCAGCCACCGGGACACCAAGAGCACAGATACGCAGTATTTT. As protein: CASSHRDTKSTDTQYF. Looking up the rest from reference TRBV14 and TRBJ2-3 gives the full variable domain: EAGVTQFPSHSVIEKGQTVTLRCDPISGHDNLYWYRRVMGKEIKFLLHFVKESKQDESGMPNNRFLAERTGGTYSTLKVQPAELEDSGVYFCASSHRDTKSTDTQYFGPGTRLTVL.